This TCR beta chain was retrieved from a study of blood T cell repertoires in COVID-19. The protocol was immunoSEQ multiplex PCR, while the TCRdb copy is restricted to in-frame clones and leaves out a portion. The sample includes under 90,000 clones, about 80% of them seen just once. Sequencing was done on a sample of peripheral blood. This sequence was found in a man aged 50-59 years with active or convalescent COVID-19.

The CDR3 sequence is CASSYGETQYF. As DNA, the CDR3 is TGTGCCAGCAGTTACGGCGAGACCCAGTACTTC. The gene calls are TRBV6-2 or TRBV6-3 and TRBJ2-5, with D uncertain. The germline V and J ends were trimmed by 2 bases and 5 bases, with 3 bases remaining between them. Germline CDR1 reads MNHEY; CDR2 reads SVGEGT. This CDR3 spans 11 amino acids.